The clone carrying this T cell receptor (beta chain) was detected many times. Its target is not known. This sample stems from a study of T cells in Graves' hyperthyroidism and ophthalmopathy. Findings of the study overall: Ophthalmopathy was told apart from stable hyperthyroidism by a 13 V-J model.

Germline CDR1 is MDHEN and CDR2 is SYDVKM. The CDR3 has 12 residues. Trimming cost V 5 bases and J 8 bases, with 12 bases left between them. Patients with ophthalmopathy all had a Clinical Activity Score of at least 3, a NOSPECS grade of at least 4 and duration under 3 months. Patients having uncontrolled infection, another autoimmune disease, pregnancy or lactation were not included. Diagnosing involved the use of clinical symptoms, serum thyroxine and TRAb, thyroid ultrasound and orbital computed tomography. Amplified TCR beta CDR3 regions came from RNA transcripts. Primed by the HTBI set, a first-round RT-PCR was run on the TCR CDR3. TCRdb re-derived calls from the multiplex PCR reads in MiXCR, one entry per CDR3 protein. The table has 300,000 to 450,000 distinct CDR3 sequences, roughly 18% seen once.

The gene calls are TRBV28 and TRBJ1-2; D is ambiguous. The sample consisted of blood. The receptor was isolated from a woman aged 40 to 50 with Graves' ophthalmopathy. The CDR3 region is CASSPPRLGYTF. CDR3 sequence (DNA): TGTGCCAGCAGTCCTCCCCGCTTGGGCTACACCTTC.